The clone carrying this T cell receptor (beta chain) was found a few times. Its antigen is not identified. The sample is drawn from a study of T-cell reconstitution after alpha-beta-depleted transplantation in children. Whole-study results and caveats: The authors attributed T-cell counts and diversity one year after transplant mostly to newly produced T cells.

Unique molecular identifiers were incorporated into the prepared TCRbeta library. TCRdb processed the PCR reads anew with MiXCR; each CDR3 protein has one entry. This sample has more than 120,000 distinct CDR3 sequences, with about 9% found just once. The CDR3 runs 13 residues. Germline V gene data show CDR1 as LNHDA and CDR2 as SQIVND (reference sequence). Trimming stripped 5 bases from V and 9 bases from J, with 11 bases between. Sequenced material: PBMCs, mostly from graft donor cells, taken 180 days after TCRalphabeta/CD19-depleted stem cell transplant. The clonotype comes from a female patient aged 2-15 years who had a stem cell transplant for congenital amegakaryocytic thrombocytopenia, so the T cells may come from the graft donor. This sequence joins TRBV19 and TRBJ1-6; tentative D call: TRBD1 (6 bases). The CDR3 sequence is CASSGDITSPLHF. CDR3 in DNA: TGTGCCAGTAGTGGGGACATCACTTCACCCCTCCACTTT.